This record covers a single T cell receptor beta chain. This sample was included in a study of blood T cell repertoires in COVID-19. In the study overall: The samples span acute and convalescent COVID-19 from the United States, Italy and Spain. In each case, the material was cDNA or gDNA derived from T cells, B-cell-depleted T cells, or PBMCs.

There are 15 residues in the CDR3. Unmatched junction bases numbered 5, after V lost 3 bases and J lost 6 bases. From germline, CDR1 is MDHEN and CDR2 SYDVKM. In the study's own analysis: Estimation of nucleated cell counts was performed using reference gene primer amplification. Libraries were prepared by immunoSEQ multiplex PCR; TCRdb keeps only in-frame clonotypes and omits some of them. The V and J calls and clone size come from that table; D and trimming were worked out from the DNA. The table lists more than 55,000 clones, around 85% of them singletons. The specimen was peripheral blood. This chain joins TRBV28 and TRBJ1-5; TRBD1 matches at 10 bases. The sequence came from a man aged 45-65 years with active COVID-19. As DNA, the CDR3 is TGTGCCAGCAGTTTGGGACAGGGGTGGAGTCAGCCCCAGCATTTT. Translating gives CASSLGQGWSQPQHF.